This TCR beta chain was identified during a study of T cells in Graves' hyperthyroidism and ophthalmopathy (dated by TCRdb to about 2019). At the level of the whole study: Peripheral blood samples were taken at initial diagnosis, before any treatment was given. The approximately 98 discovery patients were randomly divided into training and test sets at a 7:3 ratio. Prospective prediction of ophthalmopathy was tested in an independent validation cohort of 18 to 20 hyperthyroidism patients and 17 patients who later progressed to ophthalmopathy. TCR Vbeta CDR3 sequencing of 135 peripheral blood samples (more than 40 ophthalmopathy, roughly 72 hyperthyroidism and some 17 progressor patients) is reported in the paper. A discovery cohort of roughly 100 patients, fewer than 50 with Graves' ophthalmopathy and 55 to 60 with stable Graves' hyperthyroidism, was used to find distinguishing TCR V-J signatures. Following sampling, methimazole starting at 30 mg daily was given to hyperthyroidism patients, and high-dose intravenous methylprednisolone was given to ophthalmopathy patients. In several Graves' hyperthyroidism patients, the study also compared T-cell repertoires from thyroid tissue with T-cell repertoires from blood.

What the study reported, not specific to this receptor: Ophthalmopathy was separated from stable hyperthyroidism by a 13 V-J signature model, with 85% to 90% sensitivity and about 81% specificity obtained in cross-validation and 80%/75% obtained in testing. No statistical method was used to set the sample size in advance, and investigators knew the group allocation. Most expanded thyroid clonotypes (frequency above 0.001) were also detected in blood, a finding suggesting that blood repertoires may reflect thyroid immune responses. In validation, the model predicted progression to ophthalmopathy a median of around 6.5 months before onset, with approximately 70% sensitivity and roughly 72% specificity.

Taken from cysteine to phenylalanine, the CDR3 has 15 residues. Kept here is only the CDR3 DNA, which spans 45 bases and is read in frame from base 1. Deletion took 5 bases off V and 4 bases off J, with a span of 18 bases between the germline ends. CDR1 and CDR2, per the germline V gene, are SGHAT and FQNNGV. The TCR beta CDR3 regions were amplified from RNA transcripts. A first-round RT-PCR of the TCR CDR3 used the HTBI primer set with the Qiagen OneStep RT-PCR kit. Libraries were constructed in a second round of multiplex PCR, after which size selection and purification were performed. Sequencing of the libraries was done on an Illumina HiSeq2000 using paired-end 100 bp reads. As for how the authors treated the data: SOAPnuke was used to process the raw data, throwing out any read that contained adapters or uncalled bases, had a mean Phred below 15, or lacked an exact constant-primer or identifier match. COPE v1.2.5 was used to merge the high-quality paired reads, and each unique nucleotide sequence was defined as a clonotype. MiTCR v1.1 was used to align clonotypes to the IMGT TRBV, TRBD and TRBJ reference segments. Only V-J combinations with frequency above 0.0001, covering 99% to 99.2% of repertoires, were analysed. The TCS score was defined as F50 (clonal expansion) divided by E x V (chaos), with BLOSUM62-based TCRdist calculated between CDR3 peptides within each V-J. Welch's t-statistics and random forest reduced approximately 520 V-J features to under 15, which were used in a naive Bayes classifier (R e1071). In TCRdb, the public reads were trimmed at Q25 with fastp and aligned with MiXCR, with productive beta chains retained. For every CDR3 protein sequence, its rows merge into one entry that carries the most common genes and DNA. It is TCRdb's table, rather than the study itself, that gives the V and J calls and clone size. In all, the sample holds some 200,000 distinct CDR3 sequences, and roughly 17% of those were seen once. Clones ranked in the top ten supply 50% of the sample.

This clonotype was observed at least ten times. No cognate antigen has been identified for it. Base qualities are missing; no much larger clone stands one base away. Stable Graves' hyperthyroidism was defined as the absence of progression to ophthalmopathy over 18 months of follow-up. The hyperthyroidism patients were between 18 and 65 years old and newly diagnosed, with a disease duration of less than 2 months. Any patient with an uncontrolled infection, another autoimmune disease, pregnancy or lactation was excluded. Diagnoses were based on clinical symptoms, serum thyroxine and TRAb, thyroid ultrasound and orbital computed tomography. PBMCs were isolated from 8 to 10 ml of fresh peripheral blood by Ficoll-Paque density gradient centrifugation. Total RNA was extracted with Trizol reagent, and quality was checked on an Agilent 2100 Bioanalyzer.

This TCR derives from a man over 45 with Graves' hyperthyroidism. Recombination linked TRBV11-2 to TRBJ2-7; the D gene assignment is perhaps TRBD1 or TRBD2, with each matching 6 bases. What was sequenced was blood. CDR3 sequence: CASSLVVLGGYEQYF. The nucleotide sequence is TGTGCCAGCAGCCTAGTCGTACTAGGGGGGTACGAGCAGTACTTC.